What follows are 24 T cell receptor beta chains derived from one specimen sequenced in a study of T cells in Graves' hyperthyroidism and ophthalmopathy. Amplification of TCR beta CDR3 regions used RNA as the template. The primer set for the first-round RT-PCR of the TCR CDR3 was HTBI. TCRdb ran MiXCR on the multiplex PCR reads and lists one entry per CDR3 protein. The table records about 250,000 distinct CDR3 sequences, approximately 23% of them present only once. Sequencing was performed on blood. Receptors originate from a middle-aged woman with Graves' ophthalmopathy.

This clonotype occurred many times. The chain is built from TRBV28 and TRBJ1-2; no clear D gene. This CDR3 spans 13 amino acids. The germline V gene has CDR1 MDHEN and CDR2 SYDVKM. The V gene lost 6 bases and the J gene lost 6 bases, with 14 bases spanning the gap. The chain's CDR3 is CASRSTAFDGYTF. CDR3 DNA sequence: TGTGCCAGCAGGTCGACGGCGTTCGATGGCTACACCTTC.

This clonotype was detected ten times or more. The rearrangement uses TRBV9 and TRBJ1-3, with 7 nucleotides matching TRBD1. The V and J ends lost 1 base and 2 bases, in that order; junction bases with no gene match: 6. The CDR3 totals 16 residues. Germline lookup yields CDR1 SGDLS and CDR2 YYNGEE. As DNA, the CDR3 is TGTGCCAGCAGCGTAAGCGGAGGGGGCACTGGAAACACCATATATTTT. This translates into CASSVSGGGTGNTIYF.

DNA of the CDR3: TGTGCCACCAGTGATTCCGGGACACAGACCGGGGAGCTGTTTTTT. Translation: CATSDSGTQTGELFF. The chain couples TRBV24-1 to TRBJ2-2; D may be TRBD1 (6 bases). CDR1 is KGHDR and CDR2 is SFDVKD in the germline V gene. Trimming removed 2 bases at V and 5 bases at J, with 11 bases between. The CDR3 consists of 15 residues.

The chain carries TRBV19 and TRBJ2-2; TRBD1 aligns across 10 bases. The CDR3 is made up of 15 amino acids. With V trimmed by 6 bases and J by 4 bases, 5 bases remained unmatched. Germline lookup yields CDR1 LNHDA and CDR2 SQIVND (reference sequence). CDR3 nucleotides: TGTGCCAGTAGACAACGGACAGGGGGCACCGGGGAGCTGTTTTTT. Its translation is CASRQRTGGTGELFF.

The sample holds many counts of this clonotype. The chain couples TRBV7-9 to TRBJ2-2; no reliable D call. Germline V CDR1 and CDR2: SEHNR, FQNEAQ (reference sequence). The CDR3 runs to 13 residues. The V end lost 2 bases, the J end lost 13 bases, and 14 bases lay between the germline ends. The CDR3, as DNA: TGTGCCAGCAGCTTAAGGAACGACTGGGCGCTGTTTTTT. Residues: CASSLRNDWALFF.

This clonotype has a count of ten or more. The chain employs TRBV7-6 and TRBJ1-3; the D is unclear. This CDR3 spans 13 amino acids. The germline CDR1 and CDR2 sequences are SGHVS and FNYEAQ. Trimming pared 2 bases from V and 2 bases from J, leaving 4 bases between. CDR3 nucleotides: TGTGCCAGCAGCTTACAGGCTGGAAACACCATATATTTT. This sequence encodes CASSLQAGNTIYF.

In its sample, this clonotype was seen many times. The genes are TRBV14 and TRBJ1-1; D is ambiguous. The CDR3 covers 14 residues. Germline V gene data show CDR1 as SGHDN and CDR2 as FVKESK. The V end was cut by 1 base, the J end by 1 base, with 7 bases between. The CDR3 spells CASSQVPGNTEAFF. The CDR3 DNA reads TGTGCCAGCAGCCAAGTACCAGGGAACACTGAAGCTTTCTTT.

This clonotype was detected ten times or more. V gene TRBV28 combines with J gene TRBJ1-5, with D hard to call. Trimming took off 2 bases at V and 10 bases at J, with 9 bases between the two ends. This CDR3 has 12 amino acids. Germline assignment: CDR1 MDHEN and CDR2 SYDVKM. The CDR3 sequence is CASSLRAGPQHF. The CDR3 DNA is TGTGCCAGCAGTTTAAGGGCGGGCCCCCAGCATTTT. The whole variable domain, filled in from reference TRBV28 and TRBJ1-5, reads DVKVTQSSRYLVKRTGEKVFLECVQDMDHENMFWYRQDPGLGLRLIYFSYDVKMKEKGDIPEGYSVSREKKERFSLILESASTNQTSMYLCASSLRAGPQHFGDGTRLSIL.

Many counts were recorded for this clonotype. The V call is TRBV4-1, the J call TRBJ1-2; 7 nucleotides agree with TRBD1. Losses at the gene ends were 3 bases for V and 8 bases for J; bases not matched to a gene: 12. Germline CDR1 reads MGHRA; CDR2 reads YSYEKL. The CDR3 loop spans 15 amino acids. CDR3 region: CASSQRGRVLEGYTF. The CDR3 region has the DNA TGCGCCAGCAGCCAGAGGGGGCGCGTTTTGGAGGGCTACACCTTC.

This clonotype has ten or more counts. The chain combines TRBV11-2 with TRBJ2-7, with TRBD2 matching 8 bases. The length of the CDR3 is 18 residues. V dropped 4 bases and J dropped 2; count of bases not matched to a gene: 16. Per the germline V gene, CDR1 is SGHAT and CDR2 is FQNNGV. The CDR3 coding sequence is TGTGCCAGCAGCTCGACGACATTTGGGGGACTAGTCCCCTACGAGCAGTACTTC. It translates to CASSSTTFGGLVPYEQYF.

This clonotype has ten or more counts. This chain connects TRBV12-3 or TRBV12-4 to TRBJ1-1, with TRBD1 identical over 7 bases. V gave up 3 bases and J gave up 4 bases; unmatched junction bases: 8. The CDR3 is made up of 15 amino acids. CDR3 coding DNA: TGTGCCAGCAGTTTGTCATCTAACAGGGGCACTGAAGCTTTCTTT. Its translation is CASSLSSNRGTEAFF.

Ten or more counts support this clonotype. This sequence joins TRBV28 and TRBJ2-7; maybe TRBD2 (6 bases). Germline values: CDR1 MDHEN, CDR2 SYDVKM. The length of the CDR3 is 17 residues. V lost 5 bases and J lost 4, with 24 bases in between. CDR3 residues: CASSTLLAERAQYEQYF. The DNA of the CDR3 is TGTGCCAGCAGTACTCTATTAGCGGAACGGGCCCAGTACGAGCAGTACTTC.

This clonotype was recorded many times. This chain's CDR3 is CASSPLQETQYF. DNA of the CDR3: TGTGCCAGCAGTCCACTTCAAGAGACCCAGTACTTC. V and J are TRBV27 and TRBJ2-5; D gene uncertain. From germline, CDR1 is MNHEY and CDR2 SMNVEV (reference sequence). Between the trimmed V and J ends, which lost 5 bases and 2 bases, there was a span of 6 bases. The CDR3 contains 12 residues.

This clonotype has ten or more counts. The chain is built from TRBV28 and TRBJ2-7; 7 bases fit TRBD1. The CDR3 extends over 14 amino acids. Germline-derived CDR1 and CDR2 are MDHEN and SYDVKM. V was pared by 5 bases and J by 2 bases, with 6 bases of the junction left unmatched. CDR3 loop: CASSGTAPPYEQYF. In DNA, the CDR3 is TGTGCCAGCAGTGGGACAGCACCCCCCTACGAGCAGTACTTC.

This clonotype has a count of ten or more. The gene calls are TRBV11-1 and TRBJ2-5; D perhaps matches TRBD2 (6 bases). CDR3 length equals 12 residues. The V and J ends lost 8 bases and 8 bases respectively, with 15 bases between them. Germline V gives CDR1 SGHAT, CDR2 FQDESV (reference sequence). The chain's CDR3 is CASEPGDRTQYF. The CDR3 DNA is TGTGCCAGCGAACCGGGAGATCGAACCCAGTACTTC.

A single count supports this clonotype. The J gene is TRBJ1-1, the V gene TRBV12-5; 10 positions match TRBD1. In germline, CDR1 is LGHNT, CDR2 FRNRAP. This CDR3 is built from 13 residues. V lost 6 bases, J lost 5 bases, and 3 bases stayed unmatched. The CDR3 DNA sequence: TGTGCTAGTGGCTGGACAGGGGGTACTGAAGCTTTCTTT. As protein: CASGWTGGTEAFF.

A few counts support this clonotype. This chain uses TRBV12-3 or TRBV12-4 with TRBJ2-7, with TRBD2 matching 13 bases. V was clipped by 5 bases and J by 7 bases; unmatched bases: 5. CDR3 size: 14 residues. The DNA of the CDR3 is TGTGCCAGCAGTGCAGGACTAGCGGGAGTTGAGCAGTACTTC. Encoded protein: CASSAGLAGVEQYF.

This clonotype has a single count. This chain links TRBV6-2 or TRBV6-3 with TRBJ1-1, with a possible D match to TRBD1 (6 bases). This CDR3 comprises 13 residues. Germline V CDR1 and CDR2: MNHEY, SVGEGT. V was cut by 2 bases and J by 5 bases, with 9 bases left in between. CDR3 bases: TGTGCCAGCAGTTACGCAGGGGTTACTGAAGCTTTCTTT. Translation gives CASSYAGVTEAFF.

This clonotype was seen repeatedly, ten times or more. The chain combines TRBV28 with TRBJ2-2; D is possibly TRBD2 (5 bases). V lost 5 bases to trimming and J lost 3 bases, with 13 bases between them. Germline assignment: CDR1 MDHEN and CDR2 SYDVKM. CDR3 length: 15 amino acids. CDR3: CASSGGVWDTGELFF. In nucleotides, the CDR3 is TGTGCCAGCAGTGGAGGAGTGTGGGACACCGGGGAGCTGTTTTTT. Full variable domain (rest looked up from reference TRBV28 and TRBJ2-2): DVKVTQSSRYLVKRTGEKVFLECVQDMDHENMFWYRQDPGLGLRLIYFSYDVKMKEKGDIPEGYSVSREKKERFSLILESASTNQTSMYLCASSGGVWDTGELFFGEGSRLTVL.

This clonotype has a count of ten or more. This sequence joins TRBV19 and TRBJ1-5; no clear D gene. With 4 bases removed from V and 4 bases from J, the gap between germline ends came to 8 bases. Germline-derived CDR1 and CDR2 are LNHDA and SQIVND (reference sequence). This CDR3 contains 13 residues. The CDR3 region is CASSRVENQPQHF. The CDR3 DNA reads TGTGCCAGTAGTAGGGTAGAAAATCAGCCCCAGCATTTT. Full variable domain (missing parts from reference TRBV19 and TRBJ1-5): DGGITQSPKYLFRKEGQNVTLSCEQNLNHDAMYWYRQDPGQGLRLIYYSQIVNDFQKGDIAEGYSVSREKKESFPLTVTSAQKNPTAFYLCASSRVENQPQHFGDGTRLSIL.

The rearrangement links TRBV18 to TRBJ2-7, with 12 bases that match TRBD2. Germline CDR1 is KGHSH and CDR2 is LQKENI. The ends lost 4 bases at V and 0 bases at J; junction bases unmatched: 7. CDR3 length: 17 amino acids. CDR3 residues: CASSLGLAGRNSYEQYF. In DNA, the CDR3 is TGTGCCAGCTCACTTGGACTAGCGGGGCGAAACTCCTACGAGCAGTACTTC.

This clonotype was recorded many times. The genes are TRBV20-1 and TRBJ1-2; D is possibly TRBD1 (5 bases). The CDR3 sequence is 12 residues long. Germline loops: CDR1 DFQATT, CDR2 SNEGSKA (reference sequence). The V end lost 4 bases, the J end lost 6 bases, and 12 bases lay between the germline ends. As DNA, the CDR3 is TGCAGTGCTACTGGGCAGGGCGATGGCTACACCTTC. It is translated as CSATGQGDGYTF.

Written as DNA, the CDR3 is TGTGCCAGCAGTTACGAACGGGGGAGGCAGCGGAGGAAGGGCTACACCTTC. It yields the protein CASSYERGRQRRKGYTF. This chain joins TRBV6-5 and TRBJ1-2; perhaps TRBD1 as D (5 bases). The CDR3 spans 17 residues. Trimming left V 2 bases short and J 8 bases short, with 24 bases between. Germline V gene lookup returns CDR1 MNHEY and CDR2 SVGAGI.

The chain is built from TRBV24-1 and TRBJ1-1; 7 bases align to TRBD1. The CDR3 covers 13 residues. Trimming removed 4 bases from V and 4 bases from J; junction bases left unmatched: 2. Germline V lookup: CDR1 KGHDR, CDR2 SFDVKD. In DNA form, the CDR3 reads TGTGCCACCAGTGACAGGGGGAGCACTGAAGCTTTCTTT. Its protein is CATSDRGSTEAFF.